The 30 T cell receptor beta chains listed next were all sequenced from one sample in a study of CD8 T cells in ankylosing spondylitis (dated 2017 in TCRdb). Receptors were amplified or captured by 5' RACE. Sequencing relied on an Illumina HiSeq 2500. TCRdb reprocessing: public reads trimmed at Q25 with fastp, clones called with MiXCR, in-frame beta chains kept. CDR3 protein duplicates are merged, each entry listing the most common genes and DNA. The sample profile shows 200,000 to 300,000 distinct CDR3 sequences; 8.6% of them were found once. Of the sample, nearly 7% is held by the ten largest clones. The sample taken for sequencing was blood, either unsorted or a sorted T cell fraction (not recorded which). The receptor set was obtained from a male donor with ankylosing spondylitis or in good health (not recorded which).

CDR3 bases: TGCAGTGCCGACGAGACAGGGGTCACTGAAGCTTTCTTT. This gives the protein CSADETGVTEAFF. This chain joins TRBV20-1 and TRBJ1-1, with 8 bases fitting TRBD1. The CDR3 is 13 residues long. With 6 bases clipped from V and 4 bases from J, the junction kept 7 bases outside the gene matches. Germline CDR1 and CDR2: DFQATT and SNEGSKA (reference sequence).

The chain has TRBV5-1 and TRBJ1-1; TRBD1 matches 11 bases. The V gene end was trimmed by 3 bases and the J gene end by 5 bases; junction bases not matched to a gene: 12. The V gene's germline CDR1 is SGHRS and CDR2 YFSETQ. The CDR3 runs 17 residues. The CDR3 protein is CASSYSAPGQGGTEAFF. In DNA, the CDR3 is TGCGCCAGCAGCTACTCCGCTCCGGGACAGGGGGGGACTGAAGCTTTCTTT.

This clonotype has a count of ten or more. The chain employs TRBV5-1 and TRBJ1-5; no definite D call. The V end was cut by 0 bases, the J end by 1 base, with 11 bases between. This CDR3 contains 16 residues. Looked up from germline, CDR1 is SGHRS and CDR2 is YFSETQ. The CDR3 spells CASSLGNEVSNQPQHF. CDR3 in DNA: TGCGCCAGCAGCTTGGGAAACGAGGTCAGCAATCAGCCCCAGCATTTT.

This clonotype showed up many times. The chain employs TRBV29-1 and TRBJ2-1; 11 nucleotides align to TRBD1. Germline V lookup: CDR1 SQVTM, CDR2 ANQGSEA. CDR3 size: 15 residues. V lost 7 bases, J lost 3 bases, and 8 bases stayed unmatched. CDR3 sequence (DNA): TGCAGCGCCCAATCCGGGACAGGGGGCTACAATGAGCAGTTCTTC. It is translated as CSAQSGTGGYNEQFF.

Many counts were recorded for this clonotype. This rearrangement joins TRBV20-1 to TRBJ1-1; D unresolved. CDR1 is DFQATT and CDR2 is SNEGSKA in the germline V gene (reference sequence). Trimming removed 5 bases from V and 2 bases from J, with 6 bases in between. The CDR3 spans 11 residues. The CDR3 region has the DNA TGCAGTGCTGGAATAAACACTGAAGCTTTCTTT. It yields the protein CSAGINTEAFF.

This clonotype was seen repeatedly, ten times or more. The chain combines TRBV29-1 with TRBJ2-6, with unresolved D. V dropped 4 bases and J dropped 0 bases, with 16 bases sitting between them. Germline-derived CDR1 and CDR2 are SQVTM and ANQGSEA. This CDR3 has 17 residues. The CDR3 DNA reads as TGCAGCGTTGTCTCGGCAGAGAGCTTCTCTGGGGCCAACGTCCTGACTTTC. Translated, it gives CSVVSAESFSGANVLTF.

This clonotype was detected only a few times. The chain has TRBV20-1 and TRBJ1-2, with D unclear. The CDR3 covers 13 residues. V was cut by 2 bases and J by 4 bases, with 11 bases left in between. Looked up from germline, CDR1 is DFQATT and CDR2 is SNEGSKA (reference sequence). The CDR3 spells CSARSAETYGYTF. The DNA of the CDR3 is TGCAGTGCTAGATCCGCAGAGACCTATGGCTACACCTTC.

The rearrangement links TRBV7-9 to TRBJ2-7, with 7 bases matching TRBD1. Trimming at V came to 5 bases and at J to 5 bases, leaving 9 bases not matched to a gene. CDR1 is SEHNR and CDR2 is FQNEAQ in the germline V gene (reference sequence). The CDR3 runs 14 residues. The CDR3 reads CASSPRGRRDEQYF. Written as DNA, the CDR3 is TGTGCCAGCAGCCCGAGGGGGCGTCGCGACGAGCAGTACTTC.

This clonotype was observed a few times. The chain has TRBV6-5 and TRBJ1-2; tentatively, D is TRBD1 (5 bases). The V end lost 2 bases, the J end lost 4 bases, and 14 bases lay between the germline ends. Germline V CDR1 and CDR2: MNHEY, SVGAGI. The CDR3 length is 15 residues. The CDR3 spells CASSYQPGQGYGYTF. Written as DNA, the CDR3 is TGTGCCAGCAGTTACCAGCCAGGCCAGGGCTATGGCTACACCTTC.

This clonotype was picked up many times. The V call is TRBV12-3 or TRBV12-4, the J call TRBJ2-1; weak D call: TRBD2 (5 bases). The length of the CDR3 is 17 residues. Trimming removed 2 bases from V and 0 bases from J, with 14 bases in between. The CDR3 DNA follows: TGTGCCAGCAGTTTACGGGCGGACTTGAGCTCCTACAATGAGCAGTTCTTC. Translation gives CASSLRADLSSYNEQFF.

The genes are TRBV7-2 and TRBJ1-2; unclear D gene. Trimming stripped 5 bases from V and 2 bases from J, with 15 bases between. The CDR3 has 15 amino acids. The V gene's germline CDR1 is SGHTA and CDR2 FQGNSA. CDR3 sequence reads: CASSQKAEPNYGYTF. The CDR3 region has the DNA TGTGCCAGCAGCCAAAAGGCAGAGCCGAACTATGGCTACACCTTC.

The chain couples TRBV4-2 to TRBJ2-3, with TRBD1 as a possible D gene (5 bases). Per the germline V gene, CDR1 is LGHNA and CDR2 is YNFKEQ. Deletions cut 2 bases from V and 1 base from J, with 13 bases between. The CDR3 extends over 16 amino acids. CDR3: CASSQSDMVGTDTQYF. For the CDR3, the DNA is TGTGCCAGCAGCCAATCGGACATGGTGGGCACAGATACGCAGTATTTT.

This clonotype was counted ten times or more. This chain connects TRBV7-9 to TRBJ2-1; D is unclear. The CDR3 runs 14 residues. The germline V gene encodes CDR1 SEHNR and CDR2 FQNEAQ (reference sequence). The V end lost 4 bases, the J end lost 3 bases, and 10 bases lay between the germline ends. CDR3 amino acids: CASSSWVGYNEQFF. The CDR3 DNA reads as TGTGCCAGCAGCTCCTGGGTGGGCTACAATGAGCAGTTCTTC.

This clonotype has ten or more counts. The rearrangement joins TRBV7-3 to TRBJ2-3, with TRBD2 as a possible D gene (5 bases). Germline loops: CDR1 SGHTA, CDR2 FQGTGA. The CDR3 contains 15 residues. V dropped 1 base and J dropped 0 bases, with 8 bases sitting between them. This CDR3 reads CASSLSLASTDTQYF. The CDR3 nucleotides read TGTGCCAGCAGCTTAAGTCTAGCAAGCACAGATACGCAGTATTTT.

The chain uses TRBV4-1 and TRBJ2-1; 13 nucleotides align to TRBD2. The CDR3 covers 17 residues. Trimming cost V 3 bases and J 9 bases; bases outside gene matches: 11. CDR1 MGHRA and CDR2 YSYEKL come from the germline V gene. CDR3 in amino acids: CASSHLGTSGKLGEQFF. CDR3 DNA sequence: TGCGCCAGCAGCCATTTAGGGACTAGCGGGAAATTGGGTGAGCAGTTCTTC.

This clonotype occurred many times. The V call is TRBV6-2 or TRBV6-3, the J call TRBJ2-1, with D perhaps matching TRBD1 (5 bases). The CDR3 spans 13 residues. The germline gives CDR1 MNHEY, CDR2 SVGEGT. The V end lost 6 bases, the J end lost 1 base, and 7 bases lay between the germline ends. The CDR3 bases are TGTGCCAGCAGAAGGGGTTCCTACAATGAGCAGTTCTTC. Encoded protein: CASRRGSYNEQFF.

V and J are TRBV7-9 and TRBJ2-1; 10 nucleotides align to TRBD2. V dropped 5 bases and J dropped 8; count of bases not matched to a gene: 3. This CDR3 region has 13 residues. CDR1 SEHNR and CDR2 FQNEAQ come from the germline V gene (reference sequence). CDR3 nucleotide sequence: TGTGCCAGCAGCCGGACTAGCGGTGATGAGCAGTTCTTC. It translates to CASSRTSGDEQFF.

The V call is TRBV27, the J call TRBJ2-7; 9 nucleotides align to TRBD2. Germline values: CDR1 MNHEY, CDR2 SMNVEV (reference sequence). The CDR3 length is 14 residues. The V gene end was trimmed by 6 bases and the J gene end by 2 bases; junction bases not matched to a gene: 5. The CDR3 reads CASSGLATTYEQYF. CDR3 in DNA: TGTGCCAGCAGCGGACTAGCGACCACCTACGAGCAGTACTTC.

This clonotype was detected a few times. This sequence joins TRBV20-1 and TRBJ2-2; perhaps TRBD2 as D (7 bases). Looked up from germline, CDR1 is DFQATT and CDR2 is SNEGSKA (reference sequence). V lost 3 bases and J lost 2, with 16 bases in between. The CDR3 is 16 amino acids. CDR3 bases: TGCAGTGCTAGGACTAGGGGGGGAGGAAACACCGGGGAGCTGTTTTTT. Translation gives CSARTRGGGNTGELFF.

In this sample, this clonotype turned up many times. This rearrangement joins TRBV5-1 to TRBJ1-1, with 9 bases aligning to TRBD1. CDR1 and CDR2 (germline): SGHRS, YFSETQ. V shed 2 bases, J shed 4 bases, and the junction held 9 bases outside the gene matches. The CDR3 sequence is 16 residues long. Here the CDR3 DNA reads TGCGCCAGCAGCTTCCGGTTAGGGACAGGGAGCACTGAAGCTTTCTTT. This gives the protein CASSFRLGTGSTEAFF.

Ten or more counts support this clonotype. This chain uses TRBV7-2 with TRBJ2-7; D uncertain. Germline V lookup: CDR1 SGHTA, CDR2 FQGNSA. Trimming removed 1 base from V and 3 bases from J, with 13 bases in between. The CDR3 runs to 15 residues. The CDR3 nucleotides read TGTGCCAGCAGCTTAGAGGCCTTCCCGTTCTACGAGCAGTACTTC. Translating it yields CASSLEAFPFYEQYF.

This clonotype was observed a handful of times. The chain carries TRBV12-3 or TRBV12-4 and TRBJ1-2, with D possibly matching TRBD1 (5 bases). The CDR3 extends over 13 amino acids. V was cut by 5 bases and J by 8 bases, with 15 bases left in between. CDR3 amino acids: CASSPDRDVGYTF. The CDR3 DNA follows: TGTGCCAGCAGTCCGGACCGGGACGTGGGCTACACCTTC.

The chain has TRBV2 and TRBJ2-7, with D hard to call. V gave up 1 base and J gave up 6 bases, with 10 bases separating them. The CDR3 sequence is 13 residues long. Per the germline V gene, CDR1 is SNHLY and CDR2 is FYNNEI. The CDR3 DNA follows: TGTGCCAGCAGTGAAGACAGTTTCGCCGAGCAGTACTTC. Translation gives CASSEDSFAEQYF.

CDR3 sequence (DNA): TGTGCCAGCAGTGAAGCGCTTCAGCCTAGCGGGGGGAAAGATACGCAGTATTTT. This gives the protein CASSEALQPSGGKDTQYF. The V and J genes are TRBV2 and TRBJ2-3; 11 nucleotides align to TRBD2. V was pared by 0 bases and J by 5 bases, with 10 bases of the junction left unmatched. Germline CDR1 reads SNHLY; CDR2 reads FYNNEI. The length of the CDR3 is 18 residues.

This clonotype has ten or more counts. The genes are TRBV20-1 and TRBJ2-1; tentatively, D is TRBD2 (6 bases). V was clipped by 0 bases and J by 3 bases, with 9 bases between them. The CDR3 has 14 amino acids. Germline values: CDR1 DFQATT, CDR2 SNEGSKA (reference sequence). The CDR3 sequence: CSAREWGLYNEQFF. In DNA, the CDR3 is TGCAGTGCTAGAGAGTGGGGACTCTACAATGAGCAGTTCTTC.

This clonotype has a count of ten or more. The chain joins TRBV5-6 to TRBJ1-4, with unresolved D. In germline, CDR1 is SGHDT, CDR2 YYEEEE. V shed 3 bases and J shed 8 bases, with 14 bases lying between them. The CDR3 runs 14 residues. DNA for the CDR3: TGTGCCAGCAGCTCCCTGGGTCCGGCAGAAAAACTGTTTTTT. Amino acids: CASSSLGPAEKLFF.

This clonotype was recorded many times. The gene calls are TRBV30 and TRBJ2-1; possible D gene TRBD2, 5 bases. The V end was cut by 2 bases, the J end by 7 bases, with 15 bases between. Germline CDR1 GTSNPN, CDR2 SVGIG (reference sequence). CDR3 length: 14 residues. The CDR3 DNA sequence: TGTGCCTGGAGTCTCTTCGGAGGTAGGAATGAGCAGTTCTTC. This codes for CAWSLFGGRNEQFF.

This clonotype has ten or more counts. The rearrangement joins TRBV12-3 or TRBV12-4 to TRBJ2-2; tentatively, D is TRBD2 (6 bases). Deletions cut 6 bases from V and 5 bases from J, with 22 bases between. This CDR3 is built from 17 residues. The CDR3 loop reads CASSRQGGAGRTGELFF. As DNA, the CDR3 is TGTGCCAGCAGCCGCCAAGGTGGCGCGGGGAGGACCGGGGAGCTGTTTTTT.

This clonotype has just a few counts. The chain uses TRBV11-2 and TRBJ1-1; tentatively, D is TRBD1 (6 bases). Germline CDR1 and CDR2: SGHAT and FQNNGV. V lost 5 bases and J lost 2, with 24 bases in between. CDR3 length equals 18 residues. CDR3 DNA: TGTGCCAGCAGCCCACAAAGGCAGATCGGACAGCTAAACACTGAAGCTTTCTTT. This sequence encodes CASSPQRQIGQLNTEAFF.

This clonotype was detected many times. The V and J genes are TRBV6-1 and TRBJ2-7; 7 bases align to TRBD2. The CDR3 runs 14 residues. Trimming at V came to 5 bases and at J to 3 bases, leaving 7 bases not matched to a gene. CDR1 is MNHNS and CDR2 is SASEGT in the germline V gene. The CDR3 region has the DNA TGTGCCAGCAGTAGCGGGACGGAGCTCTACGAGCAGTACTTC. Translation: CASSSGTELYEQYF.